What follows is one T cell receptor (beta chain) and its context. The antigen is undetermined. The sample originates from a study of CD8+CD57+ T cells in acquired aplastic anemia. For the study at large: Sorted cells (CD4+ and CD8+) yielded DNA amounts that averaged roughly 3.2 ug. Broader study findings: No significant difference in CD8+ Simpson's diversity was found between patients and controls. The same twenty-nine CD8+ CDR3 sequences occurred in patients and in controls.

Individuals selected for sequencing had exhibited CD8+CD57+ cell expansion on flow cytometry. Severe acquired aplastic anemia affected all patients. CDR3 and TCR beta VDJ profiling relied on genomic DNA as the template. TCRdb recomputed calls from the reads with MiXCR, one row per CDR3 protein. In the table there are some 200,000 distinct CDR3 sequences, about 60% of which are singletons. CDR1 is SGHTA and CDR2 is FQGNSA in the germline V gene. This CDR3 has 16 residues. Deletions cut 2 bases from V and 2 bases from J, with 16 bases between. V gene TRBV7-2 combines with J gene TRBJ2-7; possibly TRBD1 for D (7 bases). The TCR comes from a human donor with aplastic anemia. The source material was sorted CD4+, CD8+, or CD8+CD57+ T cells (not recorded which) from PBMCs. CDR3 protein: CASSLKVGGGTYEQYF. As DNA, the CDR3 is TGTGCCAGCAGCTTAAAGGTCGGAGGGGGCACCTACGAGCAGTACTTC.